This T cell receptor (beta chain) was sequenced for a study of blood T cell repertoires in COVID-19. CDR1 is SGHTA, CDR2 FQGNSA, per germline. The CDR3 runs 13 residues. The V gene end was trimmed by 4 bases and the J gene end by 7 bases; junction bases not matched to a gene: 4. Authors' data handling: Amplification with reference gene primers provided the estimates of nucleated cell counts. This table comes from immunoSEQ multiplex PCR, and its TCRdb copy is limited to in-frame clones, with some not included. V and J calls and clone size are given by that table; D and trimming were obtained from the DNA. The table has around 220,000 clones, 84% seen once.

The TCR sequence derives from a woman of 80 years or more with COVID-19, enrolled during active disease. The sequencing input was peripheral blood. The genes are TRBV7-2 and TRBJ2-1; TRBD1 agrees at 7 bases. CDR3 sequence (DNA): TGTGCCAGCAGCTCTTTACAGGGGAATGAGCAGTTCTTC. Translation: CASSSLQGNEQFF.